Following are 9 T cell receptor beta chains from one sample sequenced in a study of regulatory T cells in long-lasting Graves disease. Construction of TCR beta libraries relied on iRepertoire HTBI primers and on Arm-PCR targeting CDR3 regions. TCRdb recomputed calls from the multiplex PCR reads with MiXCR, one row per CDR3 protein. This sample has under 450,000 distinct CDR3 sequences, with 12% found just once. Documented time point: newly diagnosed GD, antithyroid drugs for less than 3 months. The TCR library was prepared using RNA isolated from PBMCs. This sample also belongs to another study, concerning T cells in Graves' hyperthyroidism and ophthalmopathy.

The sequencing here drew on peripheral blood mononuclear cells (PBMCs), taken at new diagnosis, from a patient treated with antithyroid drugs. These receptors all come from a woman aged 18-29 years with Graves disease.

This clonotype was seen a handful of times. The CDR3 sequence is CASSEGASAVEQYV. The CDR3, as DNA: TGTGCCAGCAGTGAAGGCGCCTCGGCCGTCGAGCAGTACGTC. The rearrangement links TRBV2 to TRBJ2-7; unclear D gene. V lost 1 base, J lost 6 bases, and 13 bases lay in between. The CDR3 is 14 amino acids. Germline CDR1 and CDR2: SNHLY and FYNNEI.

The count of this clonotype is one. The CDR3 sequence: CASSLSAGRVSEAFF. The CDR3 DNA follows: TGTGCCAGCAGTTTATCGGCGGGCAGGGTCTCTGAAGCTTTCTTT. The chain recombines TRBV27 with TRBJ1-1, with TRBD1 as a possible D gene (5 bases). CDR3 length: 15 residues. Germline V CDR1 and CDR2: MNHEY, SMNVEV (reference sequence). With 0 bases removed from V and 6 bases from J, the gap between germline ends came to 14 bases.

The CDR3 loop is CASSFQDGRTDTQYF. DNA for the CDR3: TGTGCCAGCAGCTTTCAGGACGGACGCACAGATACGCAGTATTTT. The chain recombines TRBV11-2 with TRBJ2-3, with no clear D. Trimming took off 3 bases at V and 1 base at J, with 11 bases between the two ends. The CDR3 sequence is 15 residues long. Germline V gene data show CDR1 as SGHAT and CDR2 as FQNNGV.

The DNA for the CDR3 is TGTGCCAGCAGTTACGACAGGTCCTTCGCGAGCACCGGGGAGCTGTTTTTT. Translation: CASSYDRSFASTGELFF. The rearrangement joins TRBV27 to TRBJ2-2; tentatively, D is TRBD1 (6 bases). Germline values: CDR1 MNHEY, CDR2 SMNVEV (reference sequence). V lost 4 bases and J 4 bases, leaving 19 bases between the germline ends. This CDR3 is built from 17 residues.

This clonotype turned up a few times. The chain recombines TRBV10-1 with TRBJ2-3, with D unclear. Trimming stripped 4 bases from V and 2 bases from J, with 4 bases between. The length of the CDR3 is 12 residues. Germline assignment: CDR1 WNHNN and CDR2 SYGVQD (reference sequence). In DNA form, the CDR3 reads TGCGCCAGCAGTGGTCTCACAGATACGCAGTATTTT. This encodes CASSGLTDTQYF.

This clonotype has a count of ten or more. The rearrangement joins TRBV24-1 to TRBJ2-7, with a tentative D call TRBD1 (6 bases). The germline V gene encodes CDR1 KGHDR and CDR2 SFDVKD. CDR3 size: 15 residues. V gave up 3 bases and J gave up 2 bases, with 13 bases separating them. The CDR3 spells CATSDGQGKPYEQYF. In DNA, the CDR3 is TGTGCCACCAGTGATGGGCAGGGGAAACCCTACGAGCAGTACTTC.

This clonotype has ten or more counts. The CDR3 sequence: CASSPRVKYEQYV. The CDR3 DNA reads TGTGCCAGCAGCCCGAGGGTAAAGTACGAGCAGTACGTC. V gene TRBV6-2 or TRBV6-3 combines with J gene TRBJ2-7; TRBD2 is a possible D gene (5 bases). Germline lookup yields CDR1 MNHEY and CDR2 SVGEGT. The CDR3 has 13 amino acids. Trimming took 6 bases from V and 4 from J, leaving 13 bases between them.

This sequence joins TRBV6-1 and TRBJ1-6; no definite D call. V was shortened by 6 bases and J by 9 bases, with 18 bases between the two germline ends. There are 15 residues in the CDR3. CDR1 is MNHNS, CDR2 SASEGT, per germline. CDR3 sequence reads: CASRPDGFSGSPLHF. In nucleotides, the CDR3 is TGTGCCAGCAGACCGGACGGTTTCTCCGGTTCACCCCTCCACTTT.

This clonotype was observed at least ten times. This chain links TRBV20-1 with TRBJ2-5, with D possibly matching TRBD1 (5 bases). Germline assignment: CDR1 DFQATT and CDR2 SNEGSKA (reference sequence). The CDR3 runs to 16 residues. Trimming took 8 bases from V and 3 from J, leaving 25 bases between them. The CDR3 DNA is TGCAGTTTCGATCGACAGTCCCTTCGATACAAAGAGACCCAGTACTTC. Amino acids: CSFDRQSLRYKETQYF.